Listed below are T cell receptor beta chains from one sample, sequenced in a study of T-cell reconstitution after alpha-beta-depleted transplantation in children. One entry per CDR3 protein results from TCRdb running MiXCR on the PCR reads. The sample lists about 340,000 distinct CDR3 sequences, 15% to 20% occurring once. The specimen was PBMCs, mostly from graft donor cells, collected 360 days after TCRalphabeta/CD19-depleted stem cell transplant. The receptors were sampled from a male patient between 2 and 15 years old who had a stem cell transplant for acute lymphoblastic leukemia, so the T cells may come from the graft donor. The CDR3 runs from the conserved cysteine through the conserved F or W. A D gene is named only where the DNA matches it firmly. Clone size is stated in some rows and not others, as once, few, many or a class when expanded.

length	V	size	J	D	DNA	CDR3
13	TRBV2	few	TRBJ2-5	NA	TGTGCCAGCAGTGGGACAGCTAGGGAGACCCAGTACTTC	CASSGTARETQYF
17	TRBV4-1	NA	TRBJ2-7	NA	TGCGCCAGCAGCCCCCCTACGAGGGGGAGGATCCCCCACGAGCAGTACTTC	CASSPPTRGRIPHEQYF
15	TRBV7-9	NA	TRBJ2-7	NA	TGTGCCAGCAGCTCGCTCAGGGACAACTCCTACGAGCAGTACTTC	CASSSLRDNSYEQYF
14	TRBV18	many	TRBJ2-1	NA	TGTGCCAGCTCGTCTTCCCGGGGCTACAATGAGCAGTTCTTC	CASSSSRGYNEQFF
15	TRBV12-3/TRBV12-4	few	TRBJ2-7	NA	TGTGCCAGCAGTTTGGGGACGCCACTGCAATACGAGCAGTACTTC	CASSLGTPLQYEQYF
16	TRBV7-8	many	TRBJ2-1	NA	TGTGCCAGCAGCTTAGCTGCGGGGAATATCAACAATGAGCAGTTCTTC	CASSLAAGNINNEQFF
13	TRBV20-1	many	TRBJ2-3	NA	TGCAGTGCTAGAGACCAGGTTGGAGATACGCAGTATTTT	CSARDQVGDTQYF
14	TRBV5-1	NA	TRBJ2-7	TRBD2	TGCGCCAGCAGCTTGGACGGGAGGGAATACGAGCAGTACTTC	CASSLDGREYEQYF
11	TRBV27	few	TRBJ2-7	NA	TGTGCCAGCCACTACCAGGGACAGCAGTACTTC	CASHYQGQQYF
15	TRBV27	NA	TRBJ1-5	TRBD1	TGTGCCAGTAGCCGGGACAGGGGGGCCAATCAGCCCCAGCATTTT	CASSRDRGANQPQHF
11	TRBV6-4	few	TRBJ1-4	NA	TGTGCCAGCAATATTGTTGAAAAACTGTTTTTT	CASNIVEKLFF
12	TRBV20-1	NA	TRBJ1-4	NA	TGCAGTGCTTCGGGGTCTAATGAAAAACTGTTTTTT	CSASGSNEKLFF